This paragraph covers one TCR beta chain sequence. The record originates from a study of identical twins. Healthy Caucasians supplied all donations. The trim removed 8 bases at V and 3 bases at J, leaving 8 bases unmatched. The CDR3 is 14 residues long. Germline assignment: CDR1 KGHDR and CDR2 SFDVKD. Each cDNA held unique molecular identifiers, and template switching gave it a universal primer site. TCRdb passed the 5' RACE reads through MiXCR, listing each CDR3 protein once. The repertoire holds about 1.7 million distinct CDR3 sequences, with about 32% as singletons. The clonotype comes from a newborn girl in good health. Specimen: cord blood. J is TRBJ2-7 and V is TRBV24-1, with 8 bases that match TRBD2. CDR3: CATMGGGRLYEQYF. The CDR3 bases are TGTGCCACCATGGGCGGGGGGCGCCTCTACGAGCAGTACTTC.